Listed here are 2 T cell receptor beta chains from one sample, sequenced in a study of cytomegalovirus exposure and HLA in healthy donors. Primers: 60 Vbeta forward and 13 Jbeta reverse. The table came from immunoSEQ multiplex PCR; TCRdb's copy has only in-frame clones and leaves some out. The table shows approximately 120,000 clones, with about three quarters occurring only once. Sequenced sample: PBMCs. These TCRs come from a woman in her 30s in good health and CMV-seronegative.

The V gene is TRBV19, the J gene TRBJ1-6, with no clear D. This CDR3 is built from 15 residues. CDR1 and CDR2 from the germline V gene are LNHDA and SQIVND (reference sequence). V was clipped by 6 bases and J by 0 bases, with 9 bases between them. This chain's CDR3 is CASRVGSSYNSPLHF. As DNA, the CDR3 is TGTGCCAGTAGGGTAGGGAGCTCCTATAATTCACCCCTCCACTTT.

This clone was seen a handful of times. The chain links TRBV21-1 to TRBJ2-7; the D call of TRBD2 is as the table states it, not checked on the DNA. TRBV21-1 constitutes a pseudogene. This CDR3 comprises 20 residues. The CDR3 coding sequence is TGTGCCAGCAGCAAAGCGCTTTGCCGCGCGGGAGAACTGTCCTCCTACGAGCAGTACTTC. This sequence encodes CASSKALCRAGELSSYEQYF.